This TCR beta chain was captured in a study of regulatory T cells in long-lasting Graves disease. The time point was: newly diagnosed GD, antithyroid drugs for less than 3 months. Scientists built the TCR library using RNA that was extracted from PBMCs. V was cut by 0 bases and J by 10 bases, with 11 bases left in between. This CDR3 comprises 13 residues. Germline V CDR1 and CDR2: SGHDT, YYEEEE. As to this clonotype: Its antigen is unidentified.

Notes on the study in general: Persistent disease was associated with favored TRBV28 usage and with favored use of TRBJ1-2 and TRBJ2-5.

Libraries of TCR beta came from iRepertoire HTBI primers plus Arm-PCR of CDR3 regions. TCRdb fed the multiplex PCR reads into MiXCR, producing one record per CDR3 protein. Of some 410,000 distinct CDR3 sequences detected, about 15% appear once; the ten largest clones hold 9.5% to 12%. This sample also appeared in a second study, on T cells in Graves' hyperthyroidism and ophthalmopathy. That paper adds: Newly diagnosed patients aged 18 to 65 had hyperthyroidism of under 2 months' duration. Model-based prediction identified ophthalmopathy a median 6.5 months prior to its onset.

Material: peripheral blood mononuclear cells (PBMCs), obtained at new diagnosis, from a patient treated with antithyroid drugs. This receptor was taken from a woman aged 30 to 39 with Graves disease. The V call is TRBV5-6, the J call TRBJ2-1; no clear D gene. For the CDR3, the DNA is TGTGCCAGCAGCTTGGAAGAGTACGGGGAGCAGTTCTTC. It translates to CASSLEEYGEQFF. Filled out from reference TRBV5-6 and TRBJ2-1, the complete variable domain reads DAGVTQSPTHLIKTRGQQVTLRCSPKSGHDTVSWYQQALGQGPQFIFQYYEEEERQRGNFPDRFSGHQFPNYSSELNVNALLLGDSALYLCASSLEEYGEQFFGPGTRLTVL.